This T cell receptor beta chain was sequenced during a study of blood T cells in healthy people across ages. Trimming took off 5 bases at V and 3 bases at J, with 10 bases between the two ends. This CDR3 is 13 amino acids long. Germline CDR1 and CDR2: SEHNR and FQNEAQ (reference sequence). As regards this clonotype: The target antigen is unknown.

For the second PCR, which ran for roughly 6 to 12 cycles, a sample-barcoded 5' primer and a J-beta primer mix were used. At least 3 million CDR3-containing paired-end reads were obtained per sample. TCRdb called the 5' RACE reads again in MiXCR, with one record for every CDR3 protein. Altogether roughly 800,000 distinct CDR3 sequences are present, 58% being singletons, with the ten largest covering 20% to 25%. Study-level results: Significant beta diversity loss was already apparent by age about 39, declining roughly linearly. More naive CD4+ cells and higher diversity marked long-lived donors relative to aged donors. Correlation between TCR beta diversity and naive T cell percentage was strong.

The receptor's source is a young man in good health. This chain joins TRBV7-9 and TRBJ2-5; D ambiguous. The sequenced sample was blood. The CDR3 protein is CASSRVWKETQYF. The CDR3 DNA sequence: TGTGCCAGCAGCCGGGTTTGGAAAGAGACCCAGTACTTC.